These T cell receptor beta chains were read from a single sample in a study of CD8+CD57+ T cells in acquired aplastic anemia. A single record per CDR3 protein comes from TCRdb applying MiXCR to the reads. The sample records about 190,000 distinct CDR3 sequences, around 47% being singletons. Sequencing was carried out using sorted CD4+, CD8+, or CD8+CD57+ T cells (not recorded which) from PBMCs. The receptor source for this set is a human donor with aplastic anemia. Both conserved end residues are part of each CDR3. A D gene is named only where the DNA matches it firmly. Rows may omit the clone size; those that give it use once, few, many or a size class.

>-|TRBV20-1|TRBJ1-1|14|-
CSARAGTWDTEAFF
TGCAGTGCTAGAGCCGGGACCTGGGACACTGAAGCTTTCTTT
>-|TRBV11-1|TRBJ2-1|17|-
CASTNTATPPGSYEQFF
TGTGCCAGCACAAACACCGCGACCCCTCCGGGCTCCTACGAGCAGTTCTTC
>few|TRBV11-2|TRBJ2-1|16|TRBD1
CASSLDLGQGYNEQFF
TGTGCCAGCAGCTTAGATCTCGGACAGGGGTACAATGAGCAGTTCTTC
>-|TRBV11-2|TRBJ2-5|17|TRBD2
CASSQGLSSGGEETRYF
TGTGCCAGCAGCCAGGGCCTCTCTAGCGGGGGAGAAGAGACCCGGTACTTC
>-|TRBV9|TRBJ2-5|14|-
CASSVEWESETQYF
TGTGCCAGCAGCGTAGAGTGGGAGTCAGAGACCCAGTACTTC
>-|TRBV15|TRBJ2-1|14|TRBD2
CATSETSGGFEQFF
TGTGCCACCAGCGAGACTAGCGGGGGGTTTGAGCAGTTCTTC
>-|TRBV25-1|TRBJ2-7|15|-
CASSENLGLSYEQYF
TGTGCCAGCAGTGAGAATCTTGGACTGTCCTACGAGCAGTACTTC
>-|TRBV20-1|TRBJ2-2|16|-
CSARDIGAGNTGELFF
TGCAGTGCTAGAGATATAGGGGCTGGAAACACCGGGGAGCTGTTTTTT
>many|TRBV7-2|TRBJ2-1|13|-
CASSGSSYNEQFF
TGTGCCAGCAGCGGGAGCTCCTACAATGAGCAGTTCTTC
>-|TRBV20-1|TRBJ2-7|13|-
CSARATSVGEQYF
TGCAGTGCTAGAGCCACCAGCGTCGGCGAGCAGTACTTC
>-|TRBV12-3/TRBV12-4|TRBJ1-5|14|-
CASSYTESGQPQHF
TGTGCCAGCAGTTATACAGAGAGTGGTCAGCCCCAGCATTTT
>-|TRBV25-1|TRBJ2-3|15|TRBD1
CASRPDRGRGDTQYF
TGTGCCAGCAGACCCGACAGGGGGAGAGGAGATACGCAGTATTTT
>many|TRBV10-3|TRBJ2-2|15|TRBD2
CAISDGTSGAGELFF
TGTGCCATCAGTGATGGGACTAGCGGGGCCGGGGAGCTGTTTTTT
>-|TRBV7-6|TRBJ2-5|16|TRBD2
CASSLGGTSGGETQYF
TGTGCCAGCAGCTTAGGGGGCACTAGCGGAGGAGAGACCCAGTACTTC
>-|TRBV29-1|TRBJ2-1|15|-
CSVAFGRSSYNEQFF
TGCAGCGTTGCTTTCGGGAGAAGTTCCTACAATGAGCAGTTCTTC
>many|TRBV2|TRBJ1-2|14|TRBD1
CAGGRDRVPYGYTF
TGTGCCGGAGGCAGGGACAGGGTGCCGTATGGCTACACCTTC
>many|TRBV6-5|TRBJ2-1|12|-
CASSYAGQRPFF
TGTGCCAGCAGTTACGCCGGACAGAGACCGTTCTTC
>-|TRBV20-1|TRBJ2-4|11|-
CSARVANIQYF
TGCAGTGCTAGAGTGGCAAACATTCAGTACTTC
>-|TRBV24-1|TRBJ2-7|15|-
CAISESARISYEQYF
TGTGCCATCAGTGAGTCGGCCCGGATCTCCTACGAGCAGTACTTC
>-|TRBV20-1|TRBJ1-5|15|-
CSVNQDGITNQPQHF
TGCAGTGTGAACCAGGACGGCATAACGAATCAGCCCCAGCATTTT
>many|TRBV5-1|TRBJ1-4|16|TRBD1
CASSLAPGTGEEKLFF
TGCGCCAGCAGCTTGGCACCAGGGACAGGGGAGGAAAAACTGTTTTTT